The 13 T cell receptor beta chains below all came from one sample that was sequenced in a study of CD8+ T cells in alopecia areata (dated by TCRdb to the late 2010s). Explained via the paper, the time point label denotes: baseline before oral tofacitinib. Libraries were prepared through the immunoSEQ multiplex PCR assay. For TCR sequencing, RNA was extracted from every sample and reverse transcribed into cDNA to serve as template. TCRdb obtained this table from immuneACCESS and retained in-frame rearrangements with V and J assigned. These tables miss some clones; where compared with another copy, unresolved V genes account for less than half of the shortfall, and the remainder is unexplained. This sample comprises 65,000 to 70,000 clones, about three fifths of them detected only once. Jointly, the top ten make up around a sixth of the sample. The sequenced sample was CD8+ T cells sorted from blood, obtained at week 0. The receptors were gathered from a human donor with alopecia areata.

The chain has TRBV7-9 and TRBJ2-3; D may be TRBD2 (6 bases). Germline V gene data show CDR1 as SEHNR and CDR2 as FQNEAQ (reference sequence). The V and J ends lost 3 bases and 4 bases respectively, with 14 bases between them. This CDR3 has 15 residues. The CDR3 is CASSFGREEADTQYF. DNA of the CDR3: TGTGCCAGCAGCTTTGGCAGGGAGGAAGCAGATACGCAGTATTTT. The full variable domain, completed using reference TRBV7-9 and TRBJ2-3, is DTGVSQNPRHKITKRGQNVTFRCDPISEHNRLYWYRQTLGQGPEFLTYFQNEAQLEKSRLLSDRFSAERPKGSFSTLEIQRTEQGDSAMYLCASSFGREEADTQYFGPGTRLTVL.

V usage is TRBV30 and J usage is TRBJ2-7, with TRBD2 identical over 14 bases. J gave up 2 bases and V 2 bases, and 5 bases lay outside the gene matches. Germline CDR1 reads GTSNPN; CDR2 reads SVGIG (reference sequence). The CDR3 is 16 residues long. CDR3 protein: CAWSSAGLAGAYEQYF. CDR3 bases: TGTGCCTGGAGTTCGGCGGGACTAGCGGGAGCCTACGAGCAGTACTTC.

The rearrangement uses TRBV19 and TRBJ2-7; 12 bases line up with TRBD2. CDR3 length: 14 amino acids. Germline CDR1 is LNHDA and CDR2 is SQIVND (reference sequence). J lost 5 bases, V lost 6 bases, and 5 bases had no gene match. CDR3 residues: CASRARLAGDEQYF. CDR3 DNA sequence: TGTGCCAGTAGGGCCCGACTAGCGGGAGACGAGCAGTACTTC.

The V gene is TRBV4-3, the J gene TRBJ2-1; possible D gene TRBD1, 6 bases. Germline values: CDR1 LGHNA, CDR2 YSLEER. V lost 2 bases and J lost 3, with 11 bases in between. The CDR3 consists of 15 residues. CDR3 residues: CASSQNNRVYNEQFF. The CDR3 DNA follows: TGCGCCAGCAGCCAAAACAACAGGGTCTACAATGAGCAGTTCTTC.

This clone has only a few counts. The chain recombines TRBV7-9 with TRBJ1-1, with a weak D call TRBD1 (5 bases). This CDR3 comprises 16 residues. V gave up 4 bases and J gave up 1 base, with 16 bases separating them. Germline V lookup: CDR1 SEHNR, CDR2 FQNEAQ (reference sequence). The CDR3: CASSSARGGENTEAFF. CDR3 bases: TGTGCCAGCAGCTCTGCTCGGGGCGGGGAGAACACTGAAGCTTTCTTT.

Here the CDR3 DNA reads TGCGCCAGCAGCCAAGGTCTCGGAATGAACACTGAAGCTTTCTTT. It codes for CASSQGLGMNTEAFF. The gene calls are TRBV4-1 and TRBJ1-1; D unresolved. Germline CDR1 reads MGHRA; CDR2 reads YSYEKL. The V and J ends lost 1 base and 0 bases respectively, with 9 bases between them. The CDR3 extends over 15 amino acids.

This clone was recorded only once. The chain employs TRBV4-2 and TRBJ1-1; no clear D gene. Trimming took 1 base from V and 0 from J, leaving 9 bases between them. The germline gives CDR1 LGHNA, CDR2 YNFKEQ. The CDR3 is 15 residues long. The CDR3 loop reads CASSQVEGMNTEAFF. Written as DNA, the CDR3 is TGTGCCAGCAGCCAAGTCGAGGGAATGAACACTGAAGCTTTCTTT.

This rearrangement joins TRBV9 to TRBJ2-5; the D gene is possibly TRBD2 (5 bases). Germline V gene data show CDR1 as SGDLS and CDR2 as YYNGEE. Deletions cut 0 bases from V and 5 bases from J, with 11 bases between. The CDR3 has 14 amino acids. The chain's CDR3 is CASSVDEGTETQYF. The CDR3, as DNA: TGTGCCAGCAGCGTAGACGAGGGAACGGAGACCCAGTACTTC.

The V call is TRBV7-8, the J call TRBJ2-6; 8 bases fit TRBD1. Germline assignment: CDR1 SGHVS and CDR2 FQNEAQ. The CDR3 totals 16 residues. Unmatched junction bases numbered 2, after V lost 4 bases and J lost 0 bases. The CDR3 sequence is CASSWDRPSGANVLTF. The CDR3 nucleotides read TGTGCCAGCAGCTGGGACAGGCCCTCTGGGGCCAACGTCCTGACTTTC.

Comments on this clone: One junction end disagrees with the germline gene, perhaps due to a read error. The J gene is TRBJ1-5, the V gene TRBV5-1; D is possibly TRBD1 (5 bases). The CDR3 runs to 15 residues. Germline CDR1 and CDR2: SGHRS and YFSETQ. CDR3 sequence: CASSLSGPGNLPQHF. In DNA, the CDR3 is TGTGCCAGCAGCTTGTCCGGGCCAGGGAACCTGCCCCAGCATTTT.

The gene calls are TRBV29-1 and TRBJ1-2; 9 positions match TRBD1. Germline assignment: CDR1 SQVTM and CDR2 ANQGSEA. Germline trimming cut 4 bases from V and 8 bases from J; bases unmatched to any gene: 5. This CDR3 has 12 residues. Here the CDR3 DNA reads TGCAGCGTTGTCCGGACAGGGGAAGGCTACACCTTC. The encoded protein is CSVVRTGEGYTF.

This clone appeared a few times. Germline is not matched at one junction end, which may reflect a read error. The chain couples TRBV2 to TRBJ2-1, with TRBD2 matching 7 bases. In germline, CDR1 is SNHLY, CDR2 FYNNEI. CDR3 length: 13 amino acids. As DNA, the CDR3 is TGTGCCAGCAGAGAAGCGGGACTCTATGAGCAGTTCTTC. It specifies CASREAGLYEQFF. Together with reference TRBV2 and TRBJ2-1, the CDR3 gives the full variable domain: EPEVTQTPSHQVTQMGQEVILRCVPISNHLYFYWYRQILGQKVEFLVSFYNNEISEKSEIFDDQFSVERPDGSNFTLKIRSTKLEDSAMYFCASREAGLYEQFFGPGTRLTVL.

The rearrangement uses TRBV7-9 and TRBJ1-2; unclear D gene. The CDR3 is 18 residues long. V was clipped by 2 bases and J by 4 bases, with 23 bases between them. Germline V lookup: CDR1 SEHNR, CDR2 FQNEAQ (reference sequence). The CDR3, as DNA: TGTGCCAGCAGCTTACTCCAGAACGGAGAGGCCGGTGGCTATGGCTACACCTTC. Translated: CASSLLQNGEAGGYGYTF.